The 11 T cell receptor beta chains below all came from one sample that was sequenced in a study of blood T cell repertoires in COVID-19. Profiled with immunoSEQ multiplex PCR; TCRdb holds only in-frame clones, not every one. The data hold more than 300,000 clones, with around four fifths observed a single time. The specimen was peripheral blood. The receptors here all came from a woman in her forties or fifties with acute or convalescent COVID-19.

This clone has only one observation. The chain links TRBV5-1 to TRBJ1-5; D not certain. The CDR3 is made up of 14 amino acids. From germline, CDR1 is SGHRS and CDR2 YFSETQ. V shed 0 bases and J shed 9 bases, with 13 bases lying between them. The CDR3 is CASSLDPGSRPQHF. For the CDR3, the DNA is TGCGCCAGCAGCTTGGATCCAGGCTCGCGGCCCCAGCATTTT.

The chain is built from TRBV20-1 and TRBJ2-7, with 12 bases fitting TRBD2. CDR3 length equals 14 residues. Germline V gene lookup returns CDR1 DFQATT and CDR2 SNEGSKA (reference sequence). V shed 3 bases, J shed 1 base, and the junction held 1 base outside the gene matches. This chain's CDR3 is CSASGLAGSYEQYF. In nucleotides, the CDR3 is TGCAGTGCTAGTGGACTAGCGGGGTCCTACGAGCAGTACTTC.

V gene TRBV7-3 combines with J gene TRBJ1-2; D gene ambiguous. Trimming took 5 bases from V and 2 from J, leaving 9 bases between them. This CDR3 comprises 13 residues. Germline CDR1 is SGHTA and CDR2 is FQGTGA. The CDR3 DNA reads TGTGCCAGCAGCATGGGCGGGAACTATGGCTACACCTTC. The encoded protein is CASSMGGNYGYTF.

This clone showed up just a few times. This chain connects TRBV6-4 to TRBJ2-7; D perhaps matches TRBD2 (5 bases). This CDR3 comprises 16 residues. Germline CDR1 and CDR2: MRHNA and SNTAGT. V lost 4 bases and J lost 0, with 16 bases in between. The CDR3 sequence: CASSGGRGLSSYEQYV. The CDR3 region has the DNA TGTGCCAGCAGTGGAGGGAGAGGCCTGAGCTCCTACGAGCAGTACGTC.

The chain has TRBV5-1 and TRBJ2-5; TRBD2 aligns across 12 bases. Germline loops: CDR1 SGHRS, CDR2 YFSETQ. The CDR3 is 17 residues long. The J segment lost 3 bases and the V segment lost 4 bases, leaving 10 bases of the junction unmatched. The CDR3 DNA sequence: TGCGCCAGCAGCCCCCCTCGACTAGCGGGGGCTGAAGAGACCCAGTACTTC. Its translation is CASSPPRLAGAEETQYF.

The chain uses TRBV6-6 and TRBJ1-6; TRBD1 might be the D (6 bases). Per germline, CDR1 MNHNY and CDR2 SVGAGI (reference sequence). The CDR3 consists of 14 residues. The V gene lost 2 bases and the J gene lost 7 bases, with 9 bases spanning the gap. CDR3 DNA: TGTGCCAGCAGTTACGCAGGGGCGAATTCACCCCTCCACTTT. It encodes CASSYAGANSPLHF.

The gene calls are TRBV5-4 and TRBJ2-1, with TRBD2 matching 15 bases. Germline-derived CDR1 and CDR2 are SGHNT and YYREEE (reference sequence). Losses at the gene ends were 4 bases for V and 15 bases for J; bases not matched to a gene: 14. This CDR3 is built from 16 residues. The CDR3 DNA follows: TGTGCCAGCAGCGGTGGACTAGCGGGAGGGCCTCAAACCGGGTTCTTC. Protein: CASSGGLAGGPQTGFF.

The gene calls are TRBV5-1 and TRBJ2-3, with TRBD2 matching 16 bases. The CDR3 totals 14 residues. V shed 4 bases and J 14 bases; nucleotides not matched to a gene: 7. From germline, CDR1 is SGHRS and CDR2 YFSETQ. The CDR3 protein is CASSPGTSGGVAYF. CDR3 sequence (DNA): TGCGCCAGCAGCCCCGGGACTAGCGGGGGGGTTGCGTATTTT.

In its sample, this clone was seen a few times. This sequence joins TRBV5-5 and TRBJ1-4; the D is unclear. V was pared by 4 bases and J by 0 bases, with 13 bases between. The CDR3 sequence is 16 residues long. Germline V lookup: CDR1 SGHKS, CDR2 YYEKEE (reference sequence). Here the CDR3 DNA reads TGTGCCAGCAGCGGGCGAGGGTCTGCAACTAATGAAAAACTGTTTTTT. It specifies CASSGRGSATNEKLFF.

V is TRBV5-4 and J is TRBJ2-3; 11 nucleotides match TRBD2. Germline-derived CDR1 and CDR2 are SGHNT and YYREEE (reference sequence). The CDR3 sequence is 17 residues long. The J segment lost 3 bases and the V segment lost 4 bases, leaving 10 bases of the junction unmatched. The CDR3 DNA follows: TGTGCCAGCAGCCCTCCGGGGACTAGCGGTAGGACAGATACGCAGTATTTT. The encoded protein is CASSPPGTSGRTDTQYF. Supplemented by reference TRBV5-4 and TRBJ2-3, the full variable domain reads ETGVTQSPTHLIKTRGQQVTLRCSSQSGHNTVSWYQQALGQGPQFIFQYYREEENGRGNFPPRFSGLQFPNYSSELNVNALELDDSALYLCASSPPGTSGRTDTQYFGPGTRLTVL.

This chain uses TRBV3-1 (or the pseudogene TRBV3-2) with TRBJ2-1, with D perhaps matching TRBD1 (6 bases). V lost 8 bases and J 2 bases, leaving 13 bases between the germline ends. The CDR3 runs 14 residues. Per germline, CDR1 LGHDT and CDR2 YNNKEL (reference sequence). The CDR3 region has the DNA TGTGCCAGCGCCCTAGGGGGAACCTACAATGAGCAGTTCTTC. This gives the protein CASALGGTYNEQFF.